This paragraph covers one T cell receptor (beta chain) sequence. Each CDR3 protein gets one entry after TCRdb re-called the RACE reads with MiXCR. The sample lists a few hundred thousand distinct CDR3 sequences, around 7.3% occurring once. The data belong to a study of human T cells and chemical hapten exposure. The time point: pre-sensitization, week 0. Treatment reported: therapeutic diphenylcyclopropenone sensitization with weekly scalp DPC. Total RNA was isolated from unfractionated whole blood. Germline-derived CDR1 and CDR2 are SGHAT and FQNNGV. The CDR3 covers 20 residues. With V trimmed by 1 base and J by 0 bases, 10 bases remained unmatched.

The sequence was obtained from a man aged 18 to 29 with alopecia areata. Some clones in this sample may be carry-over from other donors' samples. The specimen comprised whole blood, sampled in connection with sensitization to the hapten diphenylcyclopropenone (DPC). The genes are TRBV11-2 and TRBJ1-6; TRBD1 aligns across 9 bases. The CDR3 here is CASSLAGQGLGLSYNSPLHF. Written as DNA, the CDR3 is TGTGCCAGCAGCTTAGCGGGACAGGGACTGGGTCTCTCCTATAATTCACCCCTCCACTTT.